These 24 T cell receptor beta chains were sequenced from one sample in a study of blood T cell repertoires in COVID-19. Sequencing was performed with immunoSEQ multiplex PCR; in TCRdb, only in-frame clones are kept and a portion is missing. The table has around 70,000 clones, around 70% seen once. The sequenced material came from peripheral blood. Receptor source: a man between 65 and 85 years old with acute or convalescent COVID-19.

CDR3 DNA: TGTGCCAGTAGCTCTCCGGCCTCGGAGGTTACAGATACGCAGTATTTT. Its protein product is CASSSPASEVTDTQYF. The chain recombines TRBV19 with TRBJ2-3, with a weak D call TRBD2 (5 bases). The CDR3 has 16 amino acids. Looked up from germline, CDR1 is LNHDA and CDR2 is SQIVND (reference sequence). Trimming pared 6 bases from V and 3 bases from J, leaving 19 bases between.

The chain carries TRBV28 and TRBJ2-6; 10 bases line up with TRBD1. Looked up from germline, CDR1 is MDHEN and CDR2 is SYDVKM. With 2 bases clipped from V and 2 bases from J, the junction kept 3 bases outside the gene matches. The CDR3 sequence is 17 residues long. CDR3: CASSLTGTGAGANVLTF. For the CDR3, the DNA is TGTGCCAGCAGTTTAACCGGGACAGGGGCTGGGGCCAACGTCCTGACTTTC.

The CDR3 DNA is TGCAGTGCTAGTGGAGGGGGTAATAGCAATCAGCCCCAGCATTTT. Its translation is CSASGGGNSNQPQHF. The chain has TRBV20-1 and TRBJ1-5; possible D gene TRBD1, 6 bases. The germline V gene encodes CDR1 DFQATT and CDR2 SNEGSKA (reference sequence). The CDR3 spans 15 residues. V gave up 3 bases and J gave up 0 bases, with 12 bases separating them.

This clone has more than one count but fewer than ten. The chain carries TRBV28 and TRBJ2-7; TRBD2 agrees at 10 bases. The V gene's germline CDR1 is MDHEN and CDR2 SYDVKM. This CDR3 region has 15 residues. V was clipped by 4 bases and J by 7 bases; unmatched bases: 10. In DNA form, the CDR3 reads TGTGCCAGCAGTTACCTAGCGGGGGCTAACGGGGAGCAGTACTTC. Amino acids: CASSYLAGANGEQYF.

This clone has more than one count but fewer than ten. This chain joins TRBV7-9 and TRBJ1-1; D not resolved. Trimming stripped 3 bases from V and 4 bases from J, with 9 bases between. CDR3 length: 13 amino acids. The germline CDR1 and CDR2 sequences are SEHNR and FQNEAQ (reference sequence). The CDR3 sequence is CASSLDGLTEAFF. CDR3 in DNA: TGTGCCAGCAGCTTGGATGGACTCACTGAAGCTTTCTTT.

The rearrangement links TRBV12-3 or TRBV12-4 to TRBJ2-3; 8 bases fit TRBD1. CDR3 length equals 13 residues. The V segment lost 5 bases and the J segment 7 bases; nucleotides outside the gene matches: 5. The CDR3 region has the DNA TGTGCCAGCAGTACGGACAGGGCAAATACGCAGTATTTT. Amino acid sequence: CASSTDRANTQYF.

The rearrangement uses TRBV9 and TRBJ1-1; TRBD1 is a possible D gene (5 bases). V was clipped by 3 bases and J by 1 base, with 13 bases between them. This CDR3 has 15 amino acids. Germline assignment: CDR1 SGDLS and CDR2 YYNGEE. In DNA form, the CDR3 reads TGTGCCAGCAGCGCAAAACAGGTACAGAACACTGAAGCTTTCTTT. The encoded protein is CASSAKQVQNTEAFF.

The gene calls are TRBV10-3 and TRBJ1-5; D gene uncertain. Germline CDR1 is ENHRY and CDR2 is SYGVKD. This CDR3 has 15 residues. With 0 bases removed from V and 7 bases from J, the gap between germline ends came to 13 bases. CDR3 protein: CAISESAGRGQPQHF. The CDR3 DNA sequence: TGTGCCATCAGTGAGTCGGCAGGTCGCGGGCAGCCCCAGCATTTT.

The rearrangement joins TRBV24-1 to TRBJ2-1, with 7 bases lining up with TRBD2. Germline CDR1 is KGHDR and CDR2 is SFDVKD. Trimming at V came to 10 bases and at J to 0 bases, leaving 5 bases not matched to a gene. This CDR3 spans 14 amino acids. In nucleotides, the CDR3 is TGTGCCACAAGCTCTAGCGGCTCCTACAATGAGCAGTTCTTC. Translation gives CATSSSGSYNEQFF.

V usage is TRBV19 and J usage is TRBJ2-7; perhaps TRBD1 as D (6 bases). V was shortened by 1 base and J by 0 bases, with 10 bases between the two germline ends. Germline V gives CDR1 LNHDA, CDR2 SQIVND (reference sequence). This CDR3 spans 15 amino acids. CDR3 loop: CASSIGLGASYEQYF. The CDR3 DNA reads as TGTGCCAGTAGTATAGGATTGGGGGCCTCCTACGAGCAGTACTTC. The whole variable domain, remainder taken from reference TRBV19 and TRBJ2-7, is DGGITQSPKYLFRKEGQNVTLSCEQNLNHDAMYWYRQDPGQGLRLIYYSQIVNDFQKGDIAEGYSVSREKKESFPLTVTSAQKNPTAFYLCASSIGLGASYEQYFGPGTRLTVT.

The chain combines TRBV7-2 with TRBJ2-1; 11 bases map to TRBD2. Losses at the gene ends were 1 base for V and 5 bases for J; bases not matched to a gene: 4. CDR1 is SGHTA and CDR2 is FQGNSA in the germline V gene. The CDR3 spans 16 residues. The CDR3 bases are TGTGCCAGCAGCTTAGGTATAGCGGGAGGGCACAATGAGCAGTTCTTC. Its protein is CASSLGIAGGHNEQFF.

The chain joins TRBV7-2 to TRBJ1-2; 10 bases are shared with TRBD1. Per the germline V gene, CDR1 is SGHTA and CDR2 is FQGNSA. This CDR3 has 13 amino acids. With 5 bases clipped from V and 6 bases from J, the junction kept 3 bases outside the gene matches. The CDR3 bases are TGTGCCAGCAGCCCGGGACAGGGGAATGGCTACACCTTC. Protein sequence: CASSPGQGNGYTF.

J is TRBJ2-7 and V is TRBV24-1; TRBD1 is a possible D gene (5 bases). CDR1 and CDR2 from the germline V gene are KGHDR and SFDVKD. The ends were cut back, 3 bases at V and 3 bases at J, with 8 bases in the middle. The CDR3 extends over 13 amino acids. The CDR3 region is CATSDQDSYEQYF. In DNA form, the CDR3 reads TGTGCCACCAGTGATCAAGACAGCTACGAGCAGTACTTC.

The chain recombines TRBV24-1 with TRBJ2-2; TRBD1 might be the D (5 bases). Per the germline V gene, CDR1 is KGHDR and CDR2 is SFDVKD. Trimming stripped 5 bases from V and 1 base from J, with 7 bases between. The CDR3 spans 14 residues. The CDR3 DNA reads TGTGCCACCAGTGTAGGGGTGAACACCGGGGAGCTGTTTTTT. Amino acid sequence: CATSVGVNTGELFF.

This chain connects TRBV25-1 to TRBJ2-5; 10 positions agree with TRBD2. The CDR3 totals 16 residues. Germline-derived CDR1 and CDR2 are MGHDK and SYGVNS. V lost 4 bases to trimming and J lost 2 bases; unmatched junction nucleotides: 7. The CDR3 DNA sequence: TGTGCCAGCAGTGCCAGCGGGAGGGCCTCTCAAGAGACCCAGTACTTC. It encodes CASSASGRASQETQYF.

This chain uses TRBV7-9 with TRBJ1-2; D remains unclear. The V and J ends lost 6 bases and 1 base respectively, with 15 bases between them. Germline CDR1 is SEHNR and CDR2 is FQNEAQ (reference sequence). The CDR3 is 15 amino acids. CDR3 coding DNA: TGTGCCAGCAGTTCCCATCGGGGAAATAACTATGGCTACACCTTC. Residues: CASSSHRGNNYGYTF. Full variable domain (remainder filled in from reference TRBV7-9 and TRBJ1-2): DTGVSQNPRHKITKRGQNVTFRCDPISEHNRLYWYRQTLGQGPEFLTYFQNEAQLEKSRLLSDRFSAERPKGSFSTLEIQRTEQGDSAMYLCASSSHRGNNYGYTFGSGTRLTVV.

This rearrangement joins TRBV4-3 to TRBJ1-4; 12 bases align to TRBD1. The CDR3 runs 19 residues. Trimming cost V 0 bases and J 0 bases; bases outside gene matches: 5. The germline V gene has CDR1 LGHNA and CDR2 YSLEER. Here the CDR3 reads CASSQDSGQGAATNEKLFF. The CDR3 DNA reads as TGCGCCAGCAGCCAAGATTCGGGACAGGGGGCTGCAACTAATGAAAAACTGTTTTTT.

V is TRBV3-1 (or the pseudogene TRBV3-2) and J is TRBJ2-7; 8 bases are shared with TRBD1. V lost 1 base to trimming and J lost 7 bases; unmatched junction nucleotides: 9. This CDR3 has 15 residues. Germline V gene sequence: CDR1 LGHDT, CDR2 YNNKEL (reference sequence). CDR3 protein: CASSQGTGPQGEQYF. DNA of the CDR3: TGTGCCAGCAGCCAAGGGACAGGGCCGCAGGGGGAGCAGTACTTC.

This chain uses TRBV28 with TRBJ2-7; TRBD2 matches 7 bases. The CDR3 covers 15 residues. In germline, CDR1 is MDHEN, CDR2 SYDVKM. V was pared by 3 bases and J by 7 bases, with 12 bases of the junction left unmatched. The CDR3 is CASSFYVGGLGEQYF. CDR3 sequence (DNA): TGTGCCAGCAGTTTTTATGTGGGAGGGCTGGGTGAGCAGTACTTC.

This clone was seen repeatedly, ten times or more. The V and J genes are TRBV11-1 and TRBJ2-7, with 7 nucleotides matching TRBD1. The CDR3 spans 13 residues. With V trimmed by 6 bases and J by 3 bases, 5 bases remained unmatched. The germline V gene encodes CDR1 SGHAT and CDR2 FQDESV (reference sequence). The CDR3 sequence is CASRRQGNYEQYF. DNA of the CDR3: TGTGCCAGCAGGAGACAGGGAAACTACGAGCAGTACTTC.

The CDR3 loop reads CASSSQGNTEAFF. CDR3 coding DNA: TGTGCCAGCAGCTCCCAGGGTAACACTGAAGCTTTCTTT. The chain employs TRBV7-3 and TRBJ1-1; TRBD1 might be the D (5 bases). This CDR3 is built from 13 residues. Trimming removed 4 bases at V and 2 bases at J, with 8 bases between. The germline V gene has CDR1 SGHTA and CDR2 FQGTGA. Together with reference TRBV7-3 and TRBJ1-1, the CDR3 gives the full variable domain: GAGVSQTPSNKVTEKGKYVELRCDPISGHTALYWYRQSLGQGPEFLIYFQGTGAADDSGLPNDRFFAVRPEGSVSTLKIQRTERGDSAVYLCASSSQGNTEAFFGQGTRLTVV.

The chain recombines TRBV28 with TRBJ2-1, with D perhaps matching TRBD2 (6 bases). The V gene's germline CDR1 is MDHEN and CDR2 SYDVKM. Trimming removed 7 bases at V and 1 base at J, with 17 bases between. The CDR3 has 16 amino acids. This chain's CDR3 is CASIPTGVFSYNEQFF. The CDR3, as DNA: TGTGCCAGCATCCCGACGGGGGTCTTTTCCTACAATGAGCAGTTCTTC.

The chain couples TRBV6-2 or TRBV6-3 to TRBJ2-2, with 8 nucleotides matching TRBD2. There are 13 residues in the CDR3. CDR1 MNHEY and CDR2 SVGEGT come from the germline V gene. J lost 8 bases, V lost 5 bases, and 4 bases had no gene match. This chain's CDR3 is CASSSGRPGELFF. The CDR3 DNA sequence: TGTGCCAGCAGTAGCGGGAGACCGGGGGAGCTGTTTTTT.

This clone was observed a handful of times. The chain joins TRBV23-1 to TRBJ2-2; 13 positions agree with TRBD2. TRBV23-1 is recorded as an ORF, its role being uncertain. This CDR3 has 20 residues. Trimming took 0 bases from V and 5 from J; bases not matched to a gene: 12. The CDR3, as DNA: TGCGCCAGCAGTCAATCGAGAGGGCGACTAGCGGGAGGTGGGACCGGGGAGCTGTTTTTT. It specifies CASSQSRGRLAGGGTGELFF.